Below, 9 T cell receptor beta chains from the same sample are listed, as sequenced in a study of identical twins. TCRdb recomputed calls from the 5' RACE reads with MiXCR, one row per CDR3 protein. This sample has 450,000 or so distinct CDR3 sequences; more than 13% occur once, and the top ten carry about 0.52%. This same sample was also taken into another study, of yellow fever vaccine responses in identical twins.

The sequencing input was CD4+ T cells sorted from blood. These receptors were collected from a woman between 18 and 30 years old in good health.

V and J are TRBV20-1 and TRBJ2-7; 11 nucleotides match TRBD2. Trimming cost V 0 bases and J 3 bases; bases outside gene matches: 16. Germline values: CDR1 DFQATT, CDR2 SNEGSKA (reference sequence). The CDR3 contains 19 residues. DNA of the CDR3: TGCAGTGCTAGAGACCCCCTGGGGGTAGCGGGGGGGCACTACTACGAGCAGTACTTC. Translated: CSARDPLGVAGGHYYEQYF.

The chain links TRBV29-1 to TRBJ1-2, with a possible D match to TRBD1 (6 bases). This CDR3 contains 14 residues. Trimming took 2 bases from V and 2 from J, leaving 12 bases between them. CDR1 is SQVTM and CDR2 is ANQGSEA in the germline V gene. The DNA for the CDR3 is TGCAGCGTTGAACCTCAGGGGTGGAACTATGGCTACACCTTC. Translating gives CSVEPQGWNYGYTF.

The J gene is TRBJ2-3, the V gene TRBV5-1; D not certain. This CDR3 is 13 amino acids long. V gave up 4 bases and J gave up 6 bases, with 12 bases separating them. Germline values: CDR1 SGHRS, CDR2 YFSETQ. The CDR3 DNA reads TGCGCCAGCAGCCCGGCTACTCCGGATACGCAGTATTTT. Translating gives CASSPATPDTQYF.

This clonotype was seen a handful of times. The genes are TRBV20-1 and TRBJ2-7; no clear D gene. The CDR3 has 12 residues. Germline assignment: CDR1 DFQATT and CDR2 SNEGSKA (reference sequence). V was pared by 5 bases and J by 6 bases, with 14 bases between. This CDR3 reads CSAEPRMGEQYF. In DNA form, the CDR3 reads TGCAGTGCTGAACCCCGTATGGGCGAGCAGTACTTC.

The V call is TRBV10-3, the J call TRBJ2-2; 9 bases are a match to TRBD2. Unmatched junction bases numbered 7, after V lost 4 bases and J lost 4 bases. Germline V gene lookup returns CDR1 ENHRY and CDR2 SYGVKD. The CDR3 has 16 residues. CDR3 sequence (DNA): TGTGCCATCAGTGGCGGGACTAGCCGTGGCACCGGGGAGCTGTTTTTT. Protein product: CAISGGTSRGTGELFF.

The table lists this clonotype with a few counts. Here the CDR3 reads CSVHRGGKNTGELFF. The CDR3, as DNA: TGCAGCGTTCACAGAGGGGGGAAAAACACCGGGGAGCTGTTTTTT. This chain links TRBV29-1 with TRBJ2-2; the D call may be TRBD1 or TRBD2 (6 bases each). Trimming pared 5 bases from V and 2 bases from J, leaving 15 bases between. Germline V gives CDR1 SQVTM, CDR2 ANQGSEA. The CDR3 has 15 residues.

This clonotype was counted between two and nine times. J is TRBJ2-3 and V is TRBV9, with 8 bases that match TRBD2. The junction had 7 bases not matched to a gene; V was cut back by 0 bases and J by 4 bases. Germline V gene data show CDR1 as SGDLS and CDR2 as YYNGEE. The CDR3 loop spans 16 amino acids. The CDR3 loop is CASSVEAGGLPDTQYF. In DNA form, the CDR3 reads TGTGCCAGCAGCGTAGAGGCGGGGGGCCTGCCAGATACGCAGTATTTT.

This clonotype was detected only a few times. The rearrangement uses TRBV10-3 and TRBJ2-3, with 12 bases lining up with TRBD1. The CDR3 totals 15 residues. The germline CDR1 and CDR2 sequences are ENHRY and SYGVKD. With V trimmed by 6 bases and J by 5 bases, 6 bases remained unmatched. In DNA form, the CDR3 reads TGTGCCATCAGCGGCGGGACAGGGGGCAGAGATACGCAGTATTTT. It specifies CAISGGTGGRDTQYF.

Only a few counts were recorded for this clonotype. This chain connects TRBV24-1 to TRBJ1-2, with 12 bases fitting TRBD1. Unmatched junction bases numbered 14, after V lost 6 bases and J lost 4 bases. This CDR3 is 18 amino acids long. Germline lookup yields CDR1 KGHDR and CDR2 SFDVKD. The CDR3 coding sequence is TGTGCCACCAGTACCTCCGGGACAGGGGGCAATGGTGTCTATGGCTACACCTTC. Its translation is CATSTSGTGGNGVYGYTF.